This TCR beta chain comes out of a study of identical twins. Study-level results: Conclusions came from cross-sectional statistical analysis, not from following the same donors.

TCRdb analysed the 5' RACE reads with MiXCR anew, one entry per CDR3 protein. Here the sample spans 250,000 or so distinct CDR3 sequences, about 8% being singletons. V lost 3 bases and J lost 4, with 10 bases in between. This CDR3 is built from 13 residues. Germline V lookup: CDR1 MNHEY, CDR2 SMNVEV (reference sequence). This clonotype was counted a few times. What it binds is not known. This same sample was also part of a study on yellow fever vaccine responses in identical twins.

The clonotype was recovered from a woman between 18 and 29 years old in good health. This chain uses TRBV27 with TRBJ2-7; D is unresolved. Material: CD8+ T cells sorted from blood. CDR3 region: CASSFLPPYEQYF. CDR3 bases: TGTGCCAGCAGTTTTCTGCCACCTTACGAGCAGTACTTC.